This is a list of T cell receptor beta chains from one sample in a study of T cell responses to AZD1222 COVID-19 vaccine. The repertoire was sequenced with immunoSEQ multiplex PCR; TCRdb's copy has only in-frame clones and lacks some. Among 95,000 to 130,000 clones listed, 88% were seen once. The sample consisted of peripheral blood, taken on day 0 of AZD1222 vaccination. The receptors here all came from an adult in good health. Each CDR3 is given with its conserved first and last residue. Each record gives: J gene, clone size, V gene, D gene, CDR3 DNA, CDR3 protein. The D gene is left open where the match is weak. Size is omitted from some rows. Given values are once, few, many or a class for expanded clones.

>TRBJ1-1|.|TRBV19|.
TGTGCCAGTAAGTCCCGGGACACCCTACTATGGGGCACTGAAGCTTTCTTT
CASKSRDTLLWGTEAFF
>TRBJ2-7|.|TRBV21-1|.
TGTGCCAGCAGCCTGCCAACGGGCCTGGTAGGGCGGGAAATCTACGAGCAGTACTTC
CASSLPTGLVGREIYEQYF
>TRBJ1-2|.|TRBV18|.
TGTGCCAGCTCAGATGGGGGGCATGGTGGCTACACCTTC
CASSDGGHGGYTF
>TRBJ2-2|.|TRBV19|TRBD2
TGTGCCAGTAGTATAGATGGACTAGGTCGTCGAGGGGAGCTGTTTTTT
CASSIDGLGRRGELFF
>TRBJ2-5|.|TRBV5-8|.
TGTGCCAGCAGCCCGGGGGCATGGGAGACCCAGTACTTC
CASSPGAWETQYF
>TRBJ1-1|.|TRBV21-1|.
TGTGCCAGCAGCAATGGCAGTTACACTGAAGCTTTCTTT
CASSNGSYTEAFF
>TRBJ2-2|.|TRBV3-1/TRBV3-2|.
TGTGCCAGCAGCCAGACACAGGGAAGTGCTGGCGGGGAGCTGTTTTTT
CASSQTQGSAGGELFF
>TRBJ1-1|.|TRBV5-1|.
TGCGCCAGCAGCCAGTACTCATCGGGGAACACTGAAGCTTTCTTT
CASSQYSSGNTEAFF
>TRBJ1-3|few|TRBV27|.
TGTGCCAGCAGACCGACAGGCTCTGGAAACACCATATATTTT
CASRPTGSGNTIYF
>TRBJ1-3|.|TRBV6-1|.
TGTGCCAGCAGTGAAACAGGGATGGCCTCTGGAAACACCATATATTTT
CASSETGMASGNTIYF
>TRBJ1-2|.|TRBV6-4|.
TGTGCCAGCAGTGAAGGGTATGGCTACACCTTC
CASSEGYGYTF
>TRBJ2-3|.|TRBV9|.
TGTGCCAGCAGCGTAAAGGCCCTCACAGATACGCAGTATTTT
CASSVKALTDTQYF
>TRBJ1-3|.|TRBV18|.
TGTGCCAGCTCACCACGGGGGCCTGGAAACACCATATATTTT
CASSPRGPGNTIYF
>TRBJ1-6|.|TRBV12-3/TRBV12-4|.
TGTGCCAGCGGCCATGGGGGGGGTTCACCCCTCCACTTT
CASGHGGGSPLHF
>TRBJ2-7|.|TRBV7-2|.
TGTGCCAGCAGCTTAGCGATGAGGGGGAACGAGCAGTACTTC
CASSLAMRGNEQYF
>TRBJ2-1|.|TRBV5-1|TRBD1
TGCGCCAGCAGCTCGGACAGGGCCACCTACAATGAGCAGTTCTTC
CASSSDRATYNEQFF
>TRBJ2-1|.|TRBV4-1|TRBD2
TGCGCCAGCAGCCAAGCGGGACTAGCGGTTCCCTCCTACAATGAGCAGTTCTTC
CASSQAGLAVPSYNEQFF
>TRBJ1-6|.|TRBV18|.
TGTGCCAGCTCACAACAGAAGCGGAATTCACCCCTCCACTTT
CASSQQKRNSPLHF
>TRBJ2-1|.|TRBV6-4|TRBD2
TGTGCCAGCAGTGACTCCAACGTAGCCGGGACTAGCTCCAATGAGCAGTTCTTC
CASSDSNVAGTSSNEQFF
>TRBJ2-7|.|TRBV6-5|TRBD1
TGTGCCAGCAGTTACGACAGGGGTCTCGACGAGCAGTACTTC
CASSYDRGLDEQYF
>TRBJ2-7|.|TRBV19|TRBD1
TGTGCCAGTAGTATAGAGCCGGCGGACAGGGGCTCCGAGCAGTACTTC
CASSIEPADRGSEQYF
>TRBJ1-1|.|TRBV3-1/TRBV3-2|.
TGTGCCAGCAGCCAATCCCTGGACTTTGGCGAAGCTTTCTTT
CASSQSLDFGEAFF